The rows below give T cell receptor beta chains drawn from one sample of a study of Ad26.COV2.S vaccination and SARS-CoV-2 variants. Repertoires were generated with immunoSEQ multiplex PCR, while TCRdb's copy carries only in-frame clones and drops some. Of about 350,000 clones listed, around 92% are singletons. This sample comprised peripheral blood, obtained after recovery from COVID-19. These receptors were collected from a human donor who had recovered from COVID-19. CDR3s include the opening cysteine and the closing phenylalanine or tryptophan. D genes are given only for firm matches. Part of the rows lack a size; the others show once, few, many or a class for expanded clones.

j_gene: TRBJ2-3
d_gene: TRBD1
abundance: NA
v_gene: TRBV4-1
CDR3aa: CASSQPPTGGTDTQYF
CDR3nt: TGCGCCAGCAGCCAACCCCCGACAGGGGGCACAGATACGCAGTATTTT

j_gene: TRBJ1-1
d_gene: TRBD1
abundance: NA
v_gene: TRBV7-9
CDR3aa: CASSARQGLSTEAFF
CDR3nt: TGTGCCAGCAGCGCCCGACAGGGGTTGAGCACTGAAGCTTTCTTT

j_gene: TRBJ2-2
d_gene: TRBD1
abundance: NA
v_gene: TRBV5-4
CDR3aa: CASSLAGGNTGELFF
CDR3nt: TGTGCCAGCAGCTTGGCAGGGGGGAACACCGGGGAGCTGTTTTTT

j_gene: TRBJ2-7
d_gene: TRBD1
abundance: NA
v_gene: TRBV4-1
CDR3aa: CASSQVAGGSYEQYF
CDR3nt: TGCGCCAGCAGCCAAGTTGCAGGGGGTTCCTACGAGCAGTACTTC

j_gene: TRBJ1-5
d_gene: TRBD1
abundance: NA
v_gene: TRBV6-5
CDR3aa: CASRPGTGNQPQHF
CDR3nt: TGTGCCAGCAGACCCGGGACAGGCAATCAGCCCCAGCATTTT

j_gene: TRBJ2-2
d_gene: NA
abundance: NA
v_gene: TRBV9
CDR3aa: CASSVVIGELFF
CDR3nt: TGTGCCAGCAGCGTAGTTATCGGGGAGCTGTTTTTT

j_gene: TRBJ2-3
d_gene: NA
abundance: once
v_gene: TRBV6-5
CDR3aa: CASSYSSATDTQYF
CDR3nt: TGTGCCAGCAGTTACTCTAGCGCTACAGATACGCAGTATTTT

j_gene: TRBJ2-3
d_gene: TRBD2
abundance: NA
v_gene: TRBV5-6
CDR3aa: CASSIVGLAGEGDTQYF
CDR3nt: TGTGCCAGCAGCATCGTGGGACTAGCGGGGGAGGGAGATACGCAGTATTTT

j_gene: TRBJ1-4
d_gene: NA
abundance: NA
v_gene: TRBV24-1
CDR3aa: CATTAWDNCNEKLFF
CDR3nt: TGTGCCACCACAGCCTGGGACAATTGTAATGAAAAACTGTTTTTT

j_gene: TRBJ1-5
d_gene: NA
abundance: NA
v_gene: TRBV9
CDR3aa: CASSVNPLEPQHF
CDR3nt: TGTGCCAGCAGCGTAAATCCACTGGAGCCCCAGCATTTT

j_gene: TRBJ1-1
d_gene: TRBD1
abundance: NA
v_gene: TRBV2
CDR3aa: CASSEGGTAMNTEAFF
CDR3nt: TGTGCCAGCAGTGAAGGAGGGACAGCTATGAACACTGAAGCTTTCTTT

j_gene: TRBJ1-5
d_gene: NA
abundance: NA
v_gene: TRBV19
CDR3aa: CASSPGHNQPQHF
CDR3nt: TGTGCCAGTAGTCCGGGACACAATCAGCCCCAGCATTTT

j_gene: TRBJ1-1
d_gene: NA
abundance: NA
v_gene: TRBV25-1
CDR3aa: CASSFGEGEAFF
CDR3nt: TGTGCCAGCAGCTTCGGGGAGGGTGAAGCTTTCTTT

j_gene: TRBJ1-5
d_gene: NA
abundance: NA
v_gene: TRBV27
CDR3aa: CASSPGAGSNQPQHF
CDR3nt: TGTGCCAGCAGTCCCGGGGCAGGTAGCAATCAGCCCCAGCATTTT

j_gene: TRBJ1-3
d_gene: NA
abundance: NA
v_gene: TRBV7-6
CDR3aa: CASSYTTTDGHSGNTIYF
CDR3nt: TGTGCCAGCAGCTACACCACAACGGACGGCCACTCTGGAAACACCATATATTTT

j_gene: TRBJ2-3
d_gene: TRBD1
abundance: NA
v_gene: TRBV9
CDR3aa: CASSFTTGTGGGSTDTQYF
CDR3nt: TGTGCCAGCAGCTTCACGACGGGGACAGGGGGAGGTAGCACAGATACGCAGTATTTT

j_gene: TRBJ1-2
d_gene: NA
abundance: NA
v_gene: TRBV12-3/TRBV12-4
CDR3aa: CASSLGRGGGYTF
CDR3nt: TGTGCCAGCAGTTTAGGTCGGGGGGGTGGCTACACCTTC

j_gene: TRBJ1-1
d_gene: NA
abundance: NA
v_gene: TRBV14
CDR3aa: CASSQDFFRITEGAFF
CDR3nt: TGTGCCAGCAGCCAAGATTTTTTCAGGATTACCGAGGGAGCTTTCTTT

j_gene: TRBJ2-7
d_gene: NA
abundance: NA
v_gene: TRBV9
CDR3aa: CASSRGGRAYEQYF
CDR3nt: TGTGCCAGCAGTCGAGGCGGCAGGGCGTACGAGCAGTACTTC

j_gene: TRBJ2-2
d_gene: NA
abundance: few
v_gene: TRBV19
CDR3aa: CASPPFWSNTGELFF
CDR3nt: TGTGCCAGCCCCCCGTTTTGGTCGAACACCGGGGAGCTGTTTTTT

j_gene: TRBJ2-1
d_gene: TRBD2
abundance: once
v_gene: TRBV5-6
CDR3aa: CASSLGRGVHNEQFF
CDR3nt: TGTGCCAGCAGCTTGGGGCGGGGGGTCCACAATGAGCAGTTCTTC

j_gene: TRBJ1-2
d_gene: TRBD1
abundance: NA
v_gene: TRBV28
CDR3aa: CASSPLKTGGLDGYTF
CDR3nt: TGTGCCAGCAGTCCTCTTAAAACAGGGGGCCTAGATGGCTACACCTTC

j_gene: TRBJ1-5
d_gene: NA
abundance: few
v_gene: TRBV10-3
CDR3aa: CAISEGLTSPQHF
CDR3nt: TGTGCCATCAGTGAGGGCCTGACTTCGCCCCAGCATTTT

j_gene: TRBJ1-2
d_gene: TRBD1
abundance: NA
v_gene: TRBV6-5
CDR3aa: CASIGQGANYGYTF
CDR3nt: TGTGCCAGCATTGGACAGGGGGCAAACTATGGCTACACCTTC

j_gene: TRBJ2-5
d_gene: NA
abundance: NA
v_gene: TRBV15
CDR3aa: CATMGGTETQYF
CDR3nt: TGTGCCACCATGGGTGGGACAGAGACCCAGTACTTC

j_gene: TRBJ2-1
d_gene: NA
abundance: NA
v_gene: TRBV18
CDR3aa: CASSAESTPEQFF
CDR3nt: TGTGCCAGCTCCGCGGAGAGCACACCAGAGCAGTTCTTC

j_gene: TRBJ2-3
d_gene: NA
abundance: NA
v_gene: TRBV5-6
CDR3aa: CASSIDRLYTDTQYF
CDR3nt: TGTGCCAGCAGCATTGACAGGTTATACACAGATACGCAGTATTTT

j_gene: TRBJ1-6
d_gene: NA
abundance: NA
v_gene: TRBV12-5
CDR3aa: CASGLAPYMDSPLHF
CDR3nt: TGTGCTAGTGGTTTGGCCCCATATATGGATTCACCCCTCCACTTT

j_gene: TRBJ2-1
d_gene: TRBD2
abundance: NA
v_gene: TRBV13
CDR3aa: CASSLTRLAGGSANEQFF
CDR3nt: TGTGCCAGCAGCCTTACGCGATTAGCGGGGGGGTCGGCAAATGAGCAGTTCTTC

j_gene: TRBJ2-3
d_gene: NA
abundance: NA
v_gene: TRBV7-2
CDR3aa: CASSSTGKTDTQYF
CDR3nt: TGTGCCAGCAGCTCCACAGGGAAAACAGATACGCAGTATTTT

j_gene: TRBJ2-2
d_gene: NA
abundance: NA
v_gene: TRBV25-1
CDR3aa: CASSDSGDTGELFF
CDR3nt: TGTGCCAGCAGTGACTCCGGGGACACCGGGGAGCTGTTTTTT

j_gene: TRBJ2-4
d_gene: NA
abundance: NA
v_gene: TRBV3-1/TRBV3-2
CDR3aa: CASSQESLGIQYF
CDR3nt: TGTGCCAGCAGCCAAGAATCACTGGGCATTCAGTACTTC

j_gene: TRBJ2-3
d_gene: NA
abundance: NA
v_gene: TRBV7-2
CDR3aa: CASSPGLSTDTQYF
CDR3nt: TGTGCCAGCAGTCCGGGACTGAGCACAGATACGCAGTATTTT

j_gene: TRBJ2-1
d_gene: NA
abundance: once
v_gene: TRBV10-1
CDR3aa: CASSDSSSLGVEQFF
CDR3nt: TGCGCCAGCAGTGACTCTTCATCATTAGGGGTAGAGCAGTTCTTC

j_gene: TRBJ1-2
d_gene: NA
abundance: NA
v_gene: TRBV13
CDR3aa: CASSLGLRGPDGYTF
CDR3nt: TGTGCCAGCAGCTTAGGCCTCCGGGGGCCGGATGGCTACACCTTC

j_gene: TRBJ1-1
d_gene: TRBD1
abundance: NA
v_gene: TRBV2
CDR3aa: CARGTEERNTEAFF
CDR3nt: TGTGCCAGAGGGACAGAGGAAAGGAACACTGAAGCTTTCTTT

j_gene: TRBJ2-1
d_gene: TRBD1
abundance: NA
v_gene: TRBV5-1
CDR3aa: CASSGHQQGVEQFF
CDR3nt: TGCGCCAGCAGCGGTCACCAACAGGGGGTTGAGCAGTTCTTC

j_gene: TRBJ2-5
d_gene: NA
abundance: NA
v_gene: TRBV5-6
CDR3aa: CASTPRLLGKETQYF
CDR3nt: TGTGCCAGCACCCCCCGCCTCCTTGGGAAAGAGACCCAGTACTTC

j_gene: TRBJ1-1
d_gene: NA
abundance: NA
v_gene: TRBV5-1
CDR3aa: CASSLDGRENTEAFF
CDR3nt: TGCGCCAGCAGCTTGGATGGCAGGGAAAACACTGAAGCTTTCTTT

j_gene: TRBJ2-7
d_gene: TRBD1
abundance: NA
v_gene: TRBV3-1/TRBV3-2
CDR3aa: CASSRTGQGRSYEQYF
CDR3nt: TGTGCCAGCAGCCGTACAGGACAGGGACGTTCCTACGAGCAGTACTTC

j_gene: TRBJ1-2
d_gene: TRBD1
abundance: NA
v_gene: TRBV15
CDR3aa: CATSRDRGQGNLLGGYTF
CDR3nt: TGTGCCACCAGCAGAGATAGAGGACAGGGGAACTTATTAGGTGGCTACACCTTC

j_gene: TRBJ1-4
d_gene: NA
abundance: NA
v_gene: TRBV9
CDR3aa: CASSVGTATNEKLFF
CDR3nt: TGTGCCAGCAGCGTAGGAACCGCAACTAATGAAAAACTGTTTTTT

j_gene: TRBJ2-5
d_gene: TRBD1
abundance: NA
v_gene: TRBV19
CDR3aa: CASRPKQGAQTQYF
CDR3nt: TGTGCCAGTAGGCCGAAACAGGGGGCGCAGACCCAGTACTTC

j_gene: TRBJ1-4
d_gene: NA
abundance: NA
v_gene: TRBV29-1
CDR3aa: CSVVEAGGREKLFF
CDR3nt: TGCAGCGTTGTCGAGGCTGGGGGACGAGAAAAACTGTTTTTT

j_gene: TRBJ1-6
d_gene: NA
abundance: NA
v_gene: TRBV5-1
CDR3aa: CASSETGNSPLHF
CDR3nt: TGCGCCAGCAGCGAGACGGGTAATTCACCCCTCCACTTT

j_gene: TRBJ1-2
d_gene: NA
abundance: NA
v_gene: TRBV29-1
CDR3aa: CSARPDLGGYTF
CDR3nt: TGCAGCGCCCGGCCTGACTTGGGTGGCTACACCTTC

j_gene: TRBJ1-2
d_gene: NA
abundance: NA
v_gene: TRBV27
CDR3aa: CASFSQYGYTF
CDR3nt: TGTGCCAGCTTTTCCCAGTATGGCTACACCTTC

j_gene: TRBJ1-1
d_gene: NA
abundance: NA
v_gene: TRBV10-3
CDR3aa: CAISPSGTLRDTEAFF
CDR3nt: TGTGCCATCAGCCCCTCAGGGACCCTAAGAGACACTGAAGCTTTCTTT

j_gene: TRBJ2-2
d_gene: NA
abundance: NA
v_gene: TRBV20-1
CDR3aa: CSASPDTSTGELFF
CDR3nt: TGCAGTGCTAGTCCGGACACCAGCACCGGGGAGCTGTTTTTT

j_gene: TRBJ2-3
d_gene: TRBD2
abundance: NA
v_gene: TRBV2
CDR3aa: CASSPTSGTTDTQYF
CDR3nt: TGTGCCAGCAGTCCGACTAGCGGAACCACAGATACGCAGTATTTT

j_gene: TRBJ1-2
d_gene: NA
abundance: NA
v_gene: TRBV11-2
CDR3aa: CASSLVGRGANYGYTF
CDR3nt: TGTGCCAGCAGCTTAGTAGGCAGGGGCGCTAACTATGGCTACACCTTC

j_gene: TRBJ2-1
d_gene: TRBD2
abundance: NA
v_gene: TRBV7-9
CDR3aa: CASFLAGVYNEQFF
CDR3nt: TGTGCCAGCTTCCTAGCGGGGGTATACAATGAGCAGTTCTTC